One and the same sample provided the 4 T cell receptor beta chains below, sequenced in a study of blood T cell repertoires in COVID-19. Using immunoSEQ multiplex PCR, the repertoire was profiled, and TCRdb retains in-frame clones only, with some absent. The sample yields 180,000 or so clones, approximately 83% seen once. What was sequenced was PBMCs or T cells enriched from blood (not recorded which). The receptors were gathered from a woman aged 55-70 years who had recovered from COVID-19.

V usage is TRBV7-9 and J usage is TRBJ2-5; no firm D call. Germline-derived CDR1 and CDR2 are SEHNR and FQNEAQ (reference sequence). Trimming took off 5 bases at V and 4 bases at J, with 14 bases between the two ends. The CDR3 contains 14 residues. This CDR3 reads CASSPKAGVETQYF. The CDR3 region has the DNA TGTGCCAGCAGCCCCAAGGCAGGCGTAGAGACCCAGTACTTC.

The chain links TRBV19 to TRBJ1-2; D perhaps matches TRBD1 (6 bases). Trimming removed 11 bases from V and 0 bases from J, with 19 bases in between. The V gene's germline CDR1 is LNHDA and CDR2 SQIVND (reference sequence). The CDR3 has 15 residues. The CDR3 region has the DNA TGTGCCGTTAACCGCCAGACAGGCACTAACTATGGCTACACCTTC. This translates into CAVNRQTGTNYGYTF.

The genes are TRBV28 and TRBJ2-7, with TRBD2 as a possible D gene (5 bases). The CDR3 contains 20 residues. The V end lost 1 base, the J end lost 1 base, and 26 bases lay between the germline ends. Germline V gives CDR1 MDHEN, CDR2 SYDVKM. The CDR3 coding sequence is TGTGCCAGCAGTTTATATCCCGGCGGACCCTACCGGACTCAGTCCTACGAGCAGTACTTC. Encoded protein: CASSLYPGGPYRTQSYEQYF.

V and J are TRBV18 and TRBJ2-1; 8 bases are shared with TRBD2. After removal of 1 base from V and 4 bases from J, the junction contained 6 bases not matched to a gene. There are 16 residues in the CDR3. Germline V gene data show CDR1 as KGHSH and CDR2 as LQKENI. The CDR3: CASSPRALADYNEQFF. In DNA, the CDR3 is TGTGCCAGCTCACCACGGGCACTAGCGGATTACAATGAGCAGTTCTTC.